This note documents a single T cell receptor beta chain sequence. Only in-frame clones appear in the TCRdb table, and some are missing; sequencing was by immunoSEQ multiplex PCR. Of 4,000 to 4,500 clones in the sample, around 77% were seen once. This record comes from a study of PD-1 blockade in classical Hodgkin lymphoma. The V and J ends lost 2 bases and 2 bases respectively, with 6 bases between them. The CDR3 is made up of 14 amino acids. Germline V lookup: CDR1 MGHDK, CDR2 SYGVNS. All the patients suffered relapse after autologous stem cell transplantation, and brentuximab vedotin exposure differed.

V is TRBV25-1 and J is TRBJ2-2, with TRBD2 as a possible D gene (6 bases). Sequences were derived from peripheral blood mononuclear cells (PBMCs), sampled at baseline. The receptor was isolated from a human donor with classical Hodgkin lymphoma. CDR3 sequence: CASSEGTNTGELFF. The DNA of the CDR3 is TGTGCCAGCAGTGAAGGGACTAACACCGGGGAGCTGTTTTTT. Supplemented by reference TRBV25-1 and TRBJ2-2, the full variable domain reads EADIYQTPRYLVIGTGKKITLECSQTMGHDKMYWYQQDPGMELHLIHYSYGVNSTEKGDLSSESTVSRIRTEHFPLTLESARPSHTSQYLCASSEGTNTGELFFGEGSRLTVL.